This T cell receptor (beta chain) was captured in a study listed by TCRdb under 2016. With respect to the entire study: The origins of HIV persistence were investigated in individuals who naturally controlled HIV infection.

Compared with the rest of its sample, this clonotype is large (0.1 to 1%). The antigen this receptor binds is unknown. No base qualities exist here, and no much larger clone lies one base off it. Libraries came from 5' RACE. Data came from an Illumina HiSeq 2000. TCRdb applied fastp at Q25 and MiXCR to the public reads, then kept only in-frame beta chains. Every entry covers one CDR3 protein and lists the most common genes and DNA from its rows. The sample yields around 1,400 distinct CDR3 sequences; around 6.7% were counted once. About an eighth of the sample goes to the ten largest clones. Relative to germline, V is 3 bases shorter and J is 4 bases shorter, with 27 bases between their ends. The CDR3 runs 19 residues from the cysteine to the phenylalanine. Here the CDR3 DNA is all that survives: 57 bases in frame from base 1. CDR1 and CDR2 (LGHNA, YSLEER) derive from the germline V gene.

This chain is built from TRBV4-3 and TRBJ1-2; the D gene cannot be named for sure. The sequence derives from a male donor with HIV. Specimen: central memory T cells from blood PBMCs. The sample's cell subset or site label, in plain terms: central memory CD4+ T cells. The CDR3 reads as follows: CASSQATVSSGGLVYGYTF. The nucleotide sequence reads as follows: TGCGCCAGCAGCCAGGCCACGGTCTCATCCGGAGGATTGGTCTATGGCTACACCTTC.